The rows below give T cell receptor beta chains drawn from one sample of a study of blood T cell repertoires in COVID-19. TCRdb keeps only in-frame clones here, not all; method: immunoSEQ multiplex PCR. The sample lists more than 150,000 clones, 85% to 90% seen once, with approximately 4% in the top ten. The material sequenced was peripheral blood. Every receptor here comes from a woman in her seventies with acute or convalescent COVID-19. The CDR3 runs from the conserved cysteine through the conserved F or W. The D gene is left open where the match is weak.

V gene	D gene	CDR3 protein
TRBV9	TRBD2	CASSVAPGGADETQYF
TRBV27	TRBD1	CASTDRAETQYF
TRBV28	TRBD1	CASSQNTGTGLDQPQHF
TRBV14	TRBD1	CASSRQTGALGEQYF
TRBV2	TRBD2	CASSVSGRAGGTQYF
TRBV10-3	TRBD1	CAISESTGTVLNEQFF
TRBV14	NA	CASSQEFLSEQYF
TRBV27	NA	CASSLTQGTRLYGYTF
TRBV27	NA	CASSPQGRSPNEQFF
TRBV20-1	NA	CSGREGYGYTF
TRBV6-1	NA	CASSESSRFGDTQYF
TRBV28	NA	CASSFLGSPGGGYTF
TRBV18	NA	CASSSDSTGELFF
TRBV15	NA	CATSRILDTQYF
TRBV6-6	NA	CASSPIGGEKLFF
TRBV5-1	NA	CASRSTGINTEAFF
TRBV10-3	NA	CAISEPELGAMNTEAFF
TRBV28	NA	CASSLSLYPYEQYF
TRBV15	NA	CATSKTVLNTEAFF
TRBV28	TRBD2	CASSFGTSKYEQYF
TRBV6-5	TRBD1	CASVGDRGYGYTF
TRBV18	TRBD1	CASSPSGQGALDEQFF
TRBV29-1	NA	CSVADGIIGNQPQHF
TRBV28	TRBD1	CASSYTGGIYGYTF
TRBV2	NA	CASTHAEGRSFKHRVMVFF
TRBV9	NA	CASSVEGLFPYNEQFF
TRBV6-5	TRBD1	CASIRDRGSYEQYF
TRBV28	TRBD2	CASREGLAIDEQFF
TRBV9	NA	CASSSQGFSSGNTIYF
TRBV5-6	NA	CASSYSQGHEKLFF
TRBV4-1	NA	CASSQGSVIPGPRGGTYEQYF
TRBV18	NA	CASSPGGGSNTEAFF
TRBV25-1	TRBD1	CASTRTGYGYTF
TRBV25-1	NA	CASSEGSYGYTF
TRBV5-1	TRBD1	CASSPGGQGGTDTQYF
TRBV27	TRBD2	CASSLRGGETQYF
TRBV19	NA	CASSTQSGVGTEAFF
TRBV7-9	TRBD2	CASSLGRLAGFGDTGELFF
TRBV12-3/TRBV12-4	NA	CASSFRGGTQYF
TRBV7-2	NA	CASSLTRGSTEAFF
TRBV7-9	TRBD1	CASSFGQGVNYGYTF
TRBV7-8	NA	CASSLQSRNTGELFF
TRBV30	NA	CAWSRQTDGYTF
TRBV7-9	TRBD1	CASRSGQGAVYEQYF
TRBV7-2	NA	CASSLGLRRSTDTQYF
TRBV7-2	NA	CASSLDSGQETQYF
TRBV9	NA	CASNAGPTDTQYF
TRBV7-2	TRBD1	CASSLDRAETQYF
TRBV7-6	NA	CASSLEGGGNYGYTF
TRBV19	NA	CASRDRTSLSNTGELFF
TRBV7-2	TRBD2	CASSLRTSRSSYNEQFF
TRBV9	NA	CASKTDFDDYGYTF
TRBV20-1	NA	CSASLSGGAGYNSPLHF
TRBV7-4	NA	CASSLGWLLAVTDTQYF
TRBV6-2/TRBV6-3	NA	CASSLTGTPPAYEQYF
TRBV6-2/TRBV6-3	NA	CASSYPQGNSNQPQHF
TRBV15	TRBD2	CATSGRASGRALYNEQFF